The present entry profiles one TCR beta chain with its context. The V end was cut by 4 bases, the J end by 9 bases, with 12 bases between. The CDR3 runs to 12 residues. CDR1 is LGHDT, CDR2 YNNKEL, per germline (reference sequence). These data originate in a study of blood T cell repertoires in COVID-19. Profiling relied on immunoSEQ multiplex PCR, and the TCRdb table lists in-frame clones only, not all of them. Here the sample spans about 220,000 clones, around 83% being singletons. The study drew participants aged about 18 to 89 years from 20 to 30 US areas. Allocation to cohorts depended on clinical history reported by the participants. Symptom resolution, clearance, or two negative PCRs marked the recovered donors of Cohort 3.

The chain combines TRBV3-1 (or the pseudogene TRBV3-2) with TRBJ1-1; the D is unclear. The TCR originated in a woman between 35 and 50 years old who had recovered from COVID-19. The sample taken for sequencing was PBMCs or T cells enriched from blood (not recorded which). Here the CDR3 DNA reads TGTGCCAGCAGCCTCCTTGGGCAGAAAGCTTTCTTT. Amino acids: CASSLLGQKAFF.